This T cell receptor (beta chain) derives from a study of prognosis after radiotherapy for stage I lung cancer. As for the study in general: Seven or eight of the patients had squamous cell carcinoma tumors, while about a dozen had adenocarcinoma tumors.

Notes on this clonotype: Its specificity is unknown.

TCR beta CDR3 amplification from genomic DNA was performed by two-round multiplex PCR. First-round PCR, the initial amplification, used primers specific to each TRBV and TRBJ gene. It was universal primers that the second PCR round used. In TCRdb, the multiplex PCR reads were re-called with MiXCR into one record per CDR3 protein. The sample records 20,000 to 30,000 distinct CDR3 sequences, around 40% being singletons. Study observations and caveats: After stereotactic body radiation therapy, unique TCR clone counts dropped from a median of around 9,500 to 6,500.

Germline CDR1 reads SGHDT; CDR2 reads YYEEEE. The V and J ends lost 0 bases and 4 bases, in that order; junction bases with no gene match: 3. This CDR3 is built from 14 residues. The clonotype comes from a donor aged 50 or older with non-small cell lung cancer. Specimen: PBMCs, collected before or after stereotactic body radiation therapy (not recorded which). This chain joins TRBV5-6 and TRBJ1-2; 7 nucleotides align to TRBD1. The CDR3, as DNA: TGTGCCAGCAGCTTGGGACAGGGTAGCTATGGCTACACCTTC. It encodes CASSLGQGSYGYTF.